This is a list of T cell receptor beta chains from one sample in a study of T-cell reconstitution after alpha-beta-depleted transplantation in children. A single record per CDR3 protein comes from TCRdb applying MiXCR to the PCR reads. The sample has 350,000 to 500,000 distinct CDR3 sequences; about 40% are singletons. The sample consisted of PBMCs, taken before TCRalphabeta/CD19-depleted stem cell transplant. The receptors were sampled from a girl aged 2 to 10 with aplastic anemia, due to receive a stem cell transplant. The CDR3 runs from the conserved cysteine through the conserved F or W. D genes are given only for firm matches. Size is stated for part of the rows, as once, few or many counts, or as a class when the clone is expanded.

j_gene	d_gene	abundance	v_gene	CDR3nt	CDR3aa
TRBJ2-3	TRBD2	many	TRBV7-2	TGTGCCAGCAGCTTAGGTCGCGGGAGGGTCACAGATACGCAGTATTTT	CASSLGRGRVTDTQYF
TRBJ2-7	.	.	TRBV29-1	TGCAGCGCGGTACAGCAGTACGAGCAGTACTTC	CSAVQQYEQYF
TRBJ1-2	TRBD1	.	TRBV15	TGTGCCACCAGCAGAGATGACAGGGGAGGAGGCTACACCTTC	CATSRDDRGGGYTF
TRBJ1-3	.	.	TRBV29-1	TGCAGCGTTGAAGATCGGGACTCTGGAAACACCATATATTTT	CSVEDRDSGNTIYF
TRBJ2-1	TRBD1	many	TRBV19	TGTGCCTCCCGGGACAGGGGCCACAATGAGCAGTTCTTC	CASRDRGHNEQFF
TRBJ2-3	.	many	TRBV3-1	TGTGCCAGCAGCCAGTCGCCCGGCCCCACAGATACGCAGTATTTT	CASSQSPGPTDTQYF
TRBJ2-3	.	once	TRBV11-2	TGTGCCAGCAGCTTAGATTGGGGACGGCGCACAGATACGCAGTATTTT	CASSLDWGRRTDTQYF
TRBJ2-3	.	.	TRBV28	TGTGCCAGCAGTACCCCTCTGGAGTATACGCAGTATTTT	CASSTPLEYTQYF
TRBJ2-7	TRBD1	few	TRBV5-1	TGCGCCAGCAGCTTGGAGGACAGGGTTACCTACGAGCAGTACTTC	CASSLEDRVTYEQYF
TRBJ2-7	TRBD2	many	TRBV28	TGTGCCAGCAGTTTAGGGGGGGAGTACGAGCAGTACTTC	CASSLGGEYEQYF
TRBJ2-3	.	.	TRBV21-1	TGTGCCAGCATCAGACAGGGTTGCACAGATACGCAGTATTTT	CASIRQGCTDTQYF
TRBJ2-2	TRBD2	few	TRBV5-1	TGCGCCAGCAGCTTGGTCCCGGCGGGAGGGTACACCGGGGAGCTGTTTTTT	CASSLVPAGGYTGELFF
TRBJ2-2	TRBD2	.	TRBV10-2	TGCGCCAGCAGTGAGACTTGGACTAGCGCTAACACCGGGGAGCTGTTTTTT	CASSETWTSANTGELFF
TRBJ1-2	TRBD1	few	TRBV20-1	TGCAGTGCTAGAGATACCACCGGGACAGGCTATGGCTACACCTTC	CSARDTTGTGYGYTF
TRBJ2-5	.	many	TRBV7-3	TGTGCCAGCAGCCCCCGAATAGGGGAGACCCAGTACTTC	CASSPRIGETQYF
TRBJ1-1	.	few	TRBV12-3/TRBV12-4	TGTGCCAGCAGTGACTCGGGGCACGGTAACACTGAAGCTTTCTTT	CASSDSGHGNTEAFF
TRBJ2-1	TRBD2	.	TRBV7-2	TGTGCCAGCAGCTTAGCGGTGGTAGCGGGGGAAAATGAGCAGTTCTTC	CASSLAVVAGENEQFF
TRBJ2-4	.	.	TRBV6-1	TGTGCCAGCAGGCAGGGACCAATAGCCAAAAACATTCAGTACTTC	CASRQGPIAKNIQYF
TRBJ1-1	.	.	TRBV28	TGTGCCAGCAGCCTTTCAGTAAAAGCTTTCTTT	CASSLSVKAFF
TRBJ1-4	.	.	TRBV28	TGTGCCAGCAACTTCCTAGAGGGGGAAAAACTGTTTTTT	CASNFLEGEKLFF
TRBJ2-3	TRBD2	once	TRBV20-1	TGCAGTGCTAGCAGGGCTAGCGGGAAGGTCATGGCAGATACGCAGTATTTT	CSASRASGKVMADTQYF
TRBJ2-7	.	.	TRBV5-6	TGTGCCAGCGCACCGGGAGTGAGGGACGAGCAGTACTTC	CASAPGVRDEQYF
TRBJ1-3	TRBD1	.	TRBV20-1	TGCAGTGCTACCGACAGGGGGGCTGGAAACACCATATATTTT	CSATDRGAGNTIYF
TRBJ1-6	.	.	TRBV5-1	TGCGCCAGCAGCTTGGGGCCCTACAGGGCTAGCTCCTATAATTCACCCCTCCACTTT	CASSLGPYRASSYNSPLHF
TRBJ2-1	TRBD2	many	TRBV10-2	TGCGCCAGCAGCGGGACTAGCGAGCGCCGGGGGGAGCAGTTCTTC	CASSGTSERRGEQFF
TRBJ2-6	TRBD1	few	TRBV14	TGTGCCAGCAGCCAAGACCAGGGACAGGACATATTGCGGGCCAACGTCCTGACTTTC	CASSQDQGQDILRANVLTF
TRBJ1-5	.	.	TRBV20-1	TGCAGTGCCGGATCCAACCACAGGGCACCTCAGCCCCAGCATTTT	CSAGSNHRAPQPQHF
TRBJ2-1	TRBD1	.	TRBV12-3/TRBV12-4	TGTGCCAGCAGTTTTGGGCAGGGGGTAGGTGAGCAGTTCTTC	CASSFGQGVGEQFF
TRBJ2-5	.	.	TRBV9	TGTGCCAGCAGCTCCCGACGGGGGGCCCAAGAGACCCAGTACTTC	CASSSRRGAQETQYF
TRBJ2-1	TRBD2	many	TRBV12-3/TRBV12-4	TGTGCCAGCAGTTTACGAACGGTCTCTAGCGGGCGGGATGAGCAGTTCTTC	CASSLRTVSSGRDEQFF
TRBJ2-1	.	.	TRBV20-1	TGCAGTGCTACCGGGACTTTTTCGCGCTATGGGGTTGAGCAGTTCTTC	CSATGTFSRYGVEQFF